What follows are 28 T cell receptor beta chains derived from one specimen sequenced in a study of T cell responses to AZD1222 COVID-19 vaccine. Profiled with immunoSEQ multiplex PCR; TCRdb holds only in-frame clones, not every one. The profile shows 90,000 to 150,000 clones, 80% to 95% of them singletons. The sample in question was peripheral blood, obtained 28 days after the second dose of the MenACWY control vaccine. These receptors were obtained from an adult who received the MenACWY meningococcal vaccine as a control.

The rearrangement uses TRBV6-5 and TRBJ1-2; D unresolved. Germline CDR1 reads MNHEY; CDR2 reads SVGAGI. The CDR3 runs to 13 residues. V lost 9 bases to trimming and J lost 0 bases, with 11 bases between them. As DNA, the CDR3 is TGTGCCAGTTGCGGGAATGCTAACTATGGCTACACCTTC. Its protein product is CASCGNANYGYTF.

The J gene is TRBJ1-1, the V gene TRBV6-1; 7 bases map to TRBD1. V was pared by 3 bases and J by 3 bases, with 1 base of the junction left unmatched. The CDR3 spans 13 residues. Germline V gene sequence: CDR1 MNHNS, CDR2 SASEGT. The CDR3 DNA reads TGTGCCAGCAGTGACAGGGGGGACACTGAAGCTTTCTTT. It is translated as CASSDRGDTEAFF.

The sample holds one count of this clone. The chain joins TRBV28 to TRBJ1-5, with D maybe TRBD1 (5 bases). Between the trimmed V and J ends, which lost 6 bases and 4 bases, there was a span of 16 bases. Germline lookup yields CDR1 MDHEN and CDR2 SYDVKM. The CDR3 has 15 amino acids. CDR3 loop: CASSSRRVWNQPQHF. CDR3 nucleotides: TGTGCCAGCAGCTCACGCAGGGTTTGGAATCAGCCCCAGCATTTT.

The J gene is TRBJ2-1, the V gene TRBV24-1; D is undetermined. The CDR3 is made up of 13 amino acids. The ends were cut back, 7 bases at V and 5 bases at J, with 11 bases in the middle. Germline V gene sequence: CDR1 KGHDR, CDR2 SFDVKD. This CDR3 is CATSVLANNEQFF. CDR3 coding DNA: TGTGCCACCAGCGTTCTTGCTAACAATGAGCAGTTCTTC.

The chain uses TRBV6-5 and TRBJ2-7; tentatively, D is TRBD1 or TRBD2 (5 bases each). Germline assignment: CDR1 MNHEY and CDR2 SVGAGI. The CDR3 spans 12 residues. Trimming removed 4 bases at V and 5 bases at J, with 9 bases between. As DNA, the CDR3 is TGTGCCAGCAGTTCCAGGGACCACGAGCAGTACTTC. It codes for CASSSRDHEQYF.

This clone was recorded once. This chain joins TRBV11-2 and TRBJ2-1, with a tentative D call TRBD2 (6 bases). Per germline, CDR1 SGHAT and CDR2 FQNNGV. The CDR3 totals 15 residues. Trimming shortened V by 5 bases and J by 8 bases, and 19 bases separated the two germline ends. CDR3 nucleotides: TGTGCCAGCAGCCCGACTAGAGGGGCTGGGGATGAGCAGTTCTTC. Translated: CASSPTRGAGDEQFF.

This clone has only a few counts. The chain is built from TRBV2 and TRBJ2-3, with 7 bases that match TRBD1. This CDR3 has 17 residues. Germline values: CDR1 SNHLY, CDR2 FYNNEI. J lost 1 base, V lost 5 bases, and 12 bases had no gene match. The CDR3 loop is CASSWVPGQEGTDTQYF. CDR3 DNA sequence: TGTGCCAGCAGTTGGGTTCCCGGACAGGAGGGCACAGATACGCAGTATTTT.

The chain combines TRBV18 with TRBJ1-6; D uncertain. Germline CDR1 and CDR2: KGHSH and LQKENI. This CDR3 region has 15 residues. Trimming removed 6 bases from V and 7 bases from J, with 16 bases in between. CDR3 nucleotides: TGTGCCAGCTCTCGATCTCTTCTGTCGAATTCACCCCTCCACTTT. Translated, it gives CASSRSLLSNSPLHF. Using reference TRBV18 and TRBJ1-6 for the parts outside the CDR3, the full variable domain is NAGVMQNPRHLVRRRGQEARLRCSPMKGHSHVYWYRQLPEEGLKFMVYLQKENIIDESGMPKERFSAEFPKEGPSILRIQQVVRGDSAAYFCASSRSLLSNSPLHFGNGTRLTVT.

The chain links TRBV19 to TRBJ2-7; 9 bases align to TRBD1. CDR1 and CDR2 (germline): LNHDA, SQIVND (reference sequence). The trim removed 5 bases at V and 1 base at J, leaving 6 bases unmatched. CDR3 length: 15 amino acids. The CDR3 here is CASSPRQGVSYEQYF. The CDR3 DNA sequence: TGTGCCAGTAGTCCGCGACAGGGGGTGTCCTACGAGCAGTACTTC.

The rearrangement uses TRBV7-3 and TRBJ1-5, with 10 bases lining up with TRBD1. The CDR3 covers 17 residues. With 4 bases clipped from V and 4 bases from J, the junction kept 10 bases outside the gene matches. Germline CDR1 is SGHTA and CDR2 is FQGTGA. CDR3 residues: CASSSTGTGAVNQPQHF. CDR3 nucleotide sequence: TGTGCCAGCAGCTCGACCGGGACAGGGGCCGTAAATCAGCCCCAGCATTTT.

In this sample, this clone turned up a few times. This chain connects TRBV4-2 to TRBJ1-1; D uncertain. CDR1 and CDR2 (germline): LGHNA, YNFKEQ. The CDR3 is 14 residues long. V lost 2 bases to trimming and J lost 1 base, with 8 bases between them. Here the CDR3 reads CASSQTPANTEAFF. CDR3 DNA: TGTGCCAGCAGCCAAACGCCAGCGAACACTGAAGCTTTCTTT.

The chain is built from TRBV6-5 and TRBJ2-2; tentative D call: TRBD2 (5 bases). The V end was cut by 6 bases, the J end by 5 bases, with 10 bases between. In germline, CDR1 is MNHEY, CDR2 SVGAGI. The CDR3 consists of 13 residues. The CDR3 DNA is TGTGCCAGCAGACCCCTAGCAACCGGGGAGCTGTTTTTT. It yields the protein CASRPLATGELFF.

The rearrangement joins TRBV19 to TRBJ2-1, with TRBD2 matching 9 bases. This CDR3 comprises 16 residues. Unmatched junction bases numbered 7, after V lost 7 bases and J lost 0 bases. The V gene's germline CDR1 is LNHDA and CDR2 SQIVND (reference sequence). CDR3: CASTSGTPLSYNEQFF. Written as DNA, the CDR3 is TGTGCCAGTACTAGCGGGACCCCCCTCTCCTACAATGAGCAGTTCTTC.

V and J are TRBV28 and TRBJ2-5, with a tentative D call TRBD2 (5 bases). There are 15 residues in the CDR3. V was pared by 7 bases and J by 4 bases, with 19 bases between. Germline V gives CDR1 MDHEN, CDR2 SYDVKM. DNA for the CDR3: TGTGCCAGCACTCGACCGGGGATTGGTTTAGAGACCCAGTACTTC. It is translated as CASTRPGIGLETQYF.

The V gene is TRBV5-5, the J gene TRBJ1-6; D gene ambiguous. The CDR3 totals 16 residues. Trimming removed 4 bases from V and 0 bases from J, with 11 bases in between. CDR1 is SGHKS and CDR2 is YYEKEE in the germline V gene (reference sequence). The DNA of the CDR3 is TGTGCCAGCAGCCCCCAATGGAGCTCCTATAATTCACCCCTCCACTTT. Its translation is CASSPQWSSYNSPLHF.

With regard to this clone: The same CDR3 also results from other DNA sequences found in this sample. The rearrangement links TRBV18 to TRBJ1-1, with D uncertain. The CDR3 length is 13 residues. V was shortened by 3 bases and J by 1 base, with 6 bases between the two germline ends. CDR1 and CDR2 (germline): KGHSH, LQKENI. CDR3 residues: CASSPGGNTEAFF. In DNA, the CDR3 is TGTGCCAGCTCACCGGGAGGGAACACTGAAGCTTTCTTT.

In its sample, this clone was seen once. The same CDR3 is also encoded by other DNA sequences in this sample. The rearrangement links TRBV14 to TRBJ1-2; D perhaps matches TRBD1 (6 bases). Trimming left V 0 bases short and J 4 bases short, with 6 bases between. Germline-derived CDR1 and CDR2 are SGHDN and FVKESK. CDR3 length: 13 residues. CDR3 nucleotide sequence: TGTGCCAGCAGCCAAGACAGGGGCTATGGCTACACCTTC. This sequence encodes CASSQDRGYGYTF.

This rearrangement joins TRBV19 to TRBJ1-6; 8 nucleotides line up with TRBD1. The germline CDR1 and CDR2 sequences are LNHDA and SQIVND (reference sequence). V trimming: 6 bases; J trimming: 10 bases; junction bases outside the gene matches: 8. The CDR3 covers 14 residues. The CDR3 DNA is TGTGCCAGTAGCCCTACGGACAGGGAATCACCCCTCCACTTT. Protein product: CASSPTDRESPLHF.

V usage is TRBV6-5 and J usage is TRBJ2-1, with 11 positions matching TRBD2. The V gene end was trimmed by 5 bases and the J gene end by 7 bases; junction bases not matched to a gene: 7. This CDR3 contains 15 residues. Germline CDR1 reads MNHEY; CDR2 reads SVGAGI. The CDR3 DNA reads TGTGCCAGCAGTCATAGCGGGGGGGCCTTAAATGAGCAGTTCTTC. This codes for CASSHSGGALNEQFF.

CDR3 nucleotide sequence: TGTGCCAGCAGCTCGGGACTAGCGGGAGGGGGGTCAGATACGCAGTATTTT. Its protein product is CASSSGLAGGGSDTQYF. The chain couples TRBV7-2 to TRBJ2-3; 16 bases map to TRBD2. The germline V gene has CDR1 SGHTA and CDR2 FQGNSA. V was clipped by 4 bases and J by 4 bases; unmatched bases: 5. The CDR3 is 17 amino acids. The full variable domain, with the rest looked up from reference TRBV7-2 and TRBJ2-3, is GAGVSQSPSNKVTEKGKDVELRCDPISGHTALYWYRQSLGQGLEFLIYFQGNSAPDKSGLPSDRFSAERTGGSVSTLTIQRTQQEDSAVYLCASSSGLAGGGSDTQYFGPGTRLTVL.

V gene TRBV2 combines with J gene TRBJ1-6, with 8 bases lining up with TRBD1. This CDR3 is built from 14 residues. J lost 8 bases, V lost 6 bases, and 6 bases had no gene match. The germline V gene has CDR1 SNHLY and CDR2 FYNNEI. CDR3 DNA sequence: TGTGCCAGCAGCGCAGGACAGGGCCATTCACCCCTCCACTTT. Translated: CASSAGQGHSPLHF.

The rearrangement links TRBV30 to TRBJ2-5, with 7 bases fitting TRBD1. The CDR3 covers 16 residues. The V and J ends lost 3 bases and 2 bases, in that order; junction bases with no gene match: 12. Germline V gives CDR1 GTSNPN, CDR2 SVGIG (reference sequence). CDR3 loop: CAWRPDDRVFQETQYF. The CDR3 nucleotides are TGTGCCTGGAGGCCAGATGACAGGGTATTTCAAGAGACCCAGTACTTC.

The CDR3 DNA sequence: TGTGCCAGCAGCTTAGGAGGGTTTGACACCGGGGAGCTGTTTTTT. This sequence encodes CASSLGGFDTGELFF. The rearrangement joins TRBV5-6 to TRBJ2-2; weak D call: TRBD2 (6 bases). The CDR3 is 15 residues long. V lost 2 bases to trimming and J lost 3 bases, with 11 bases between them. The V gene's germline CDR1 is SGHDT and CDR2 YYEEEE.

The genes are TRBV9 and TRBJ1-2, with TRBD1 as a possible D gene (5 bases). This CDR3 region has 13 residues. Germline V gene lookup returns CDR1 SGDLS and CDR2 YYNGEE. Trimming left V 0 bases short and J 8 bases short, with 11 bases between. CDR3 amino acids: CASSVEQDGGYTF. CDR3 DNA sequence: TGTGCCAGCAGCGTAGAACAGGACGGGGGCTACACCTTC.

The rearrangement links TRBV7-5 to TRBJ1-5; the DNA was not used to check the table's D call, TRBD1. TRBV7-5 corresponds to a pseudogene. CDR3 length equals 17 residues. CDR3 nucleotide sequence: TGTGTCAGAAGCTTTAGACTGCTCGGACAGTCGGAAGGGCCCCAGCATTTT. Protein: CVRSFRLLGQSEGPQHF.

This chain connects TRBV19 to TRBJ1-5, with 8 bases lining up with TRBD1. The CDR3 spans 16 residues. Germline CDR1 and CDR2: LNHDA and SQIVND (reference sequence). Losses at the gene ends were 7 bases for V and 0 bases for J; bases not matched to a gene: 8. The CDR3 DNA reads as TGTGCCAGTACTGACAGGGGAGATAATAGCAATCAGCCCCAGCATTTT. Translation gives CASTDRGDNSNQPQHF.

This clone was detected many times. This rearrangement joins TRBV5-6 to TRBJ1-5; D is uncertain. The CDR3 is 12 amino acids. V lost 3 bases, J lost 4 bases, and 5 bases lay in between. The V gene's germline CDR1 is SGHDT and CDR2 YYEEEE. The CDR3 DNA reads TGTGCCAGCAGCTCCTTAAATCAGCCCCAGCATTTT. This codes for CASSSLNQPQHF. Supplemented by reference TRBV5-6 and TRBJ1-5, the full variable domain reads DAGVTQSPTHLIKTRGQQVTLRCSPKSGHDTVSWYQQALGQGPQFIFQYYEEEERQRGNFPDRFSGHQFPNYSSELNVNALLLGDSALYLCASSSLNQPQHFGDGTRLSIL.

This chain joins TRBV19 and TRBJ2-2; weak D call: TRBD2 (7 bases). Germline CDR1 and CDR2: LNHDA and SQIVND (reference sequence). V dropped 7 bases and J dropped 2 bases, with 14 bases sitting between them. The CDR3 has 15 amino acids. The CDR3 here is CASNVGGLNTGELFF. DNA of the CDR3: TGTGCCAGTAACGTCGGGGGGCTCAACACCGGGGAGCTGTTTTTT.